This T cell receptor beta chain was documented in a study of cytomegalovirus exposure and HLA in healthy donors. Findings and limits, study-wide: Common viral pathogens (according to a later analysis) appeared linked to several of the most significant clusters.

With 60 Vbeta and 13 Jbeta primers, the PCR was carried out. Sequencing was performed with immunoSEQ multiplex PCR; in TCRdb, only in-frame clones are kept and a portion is missing. The table includes about 59,000 clones, about 77% detected once. Worth noting for this clone: Antigen: not known.

Sample: PBMCs. This clonotype originated in a man under 40 in good health and CMV-seropositive.

The chain's CDR3 is CATSRAWTSGENIQYF. CDR3 coding DNA: TGTGCCACCAGCAGAGCCTGGACTAGCGGCGAAAACATTCAGTACTTC. The chain joins TRBV15 to TRBJ2-4; 10 bases are shared with TRBD2. V was pared by 1 base and J by 5 bases, with 5 bases of the junction left unmatched. Germline assignment: CDR1 LNHNV and CDR2 YYDKDF (reference sequence). This CDR3 has 16 residues.